A selection of T cell receptor beta chains follows, all from one sample in a study of beta chain features in type 1 diabetes. TCRdb's copy holds only in-frame clones and misses some; the assay was immunoSEQ multiplex PCR. The data contain 120,000 to 150,000 clones, roughly an eighth of them singletons. The sequenced material came from central memory CD4+ T cells from blood. The receptors shown here come from a man between 18 and 29 years old with type 1 diabetes. CDR3s leave out the opening cysteine and the closing phenylalanine or tryptophan. Each record gives: CDR3 protein, V gene, D gene, clone size. A D gene is named only where the DNA matches it firmly. Size is stated for part of the rows, as once, few or many counts, or as a class when the clone is expanded.

cdr3_aa: ASTPDYGYT
v_call: TRBV5-8
d_call: .
clone_size: few

cdr3_aa: ASSERLQAGETQY
v_call: TRBV2
d_call: .
clone_size: few

cdr3_aa: AWSGGGDTQY
v_call: TRBV30
d_call: .
clone_size: .

cdr3_aa: ASRDQGLGYEQY
v_call: TRBV19
d_call: .
clone_size: .

cdr3_aa: ASSATGYWNEQF
v_call: TRBV25-1
d_call: .
clone_size: .

cdr3_aa: SVDRGRETQY
v_call: TRBV29-1
d_call: .
clone_size: .

cdr3_aa: ASSESGGPGYT
v_call: TRBV2
d_call: .
clone_size: few

cdr3_aa: ASSPLGGNTGELF
v_call: TRBV4-1
d_call: .
clone_size: many

cdr3_aa: ALRQLNTQY
v_call: TRBV19
d_call: .
clone_size: few

cdr3_aa: ASSQDGQQY
v_call: TRBV14
d_call: .
clone_size: .

cdr3_aa: ASSQGVSREYGYT
v_call: TRBV4-1
d_call: .
clone_size: .

cdr3_aa: ASSLWLPGGGELF
v_call: TRBV7-2
d_call: TRBD2
clone_size: .

cdr3_aa: ASSYTMDRNQPQH
v_call: TRBV6-5
d_call: .
clone_size: once

cdr3_aa: ASSELEGVTH
v_call: TRBV6-1
d_call: .
clone_size: few

cdr3_aa: AWSRQENEKLF
v_call: TRBV30
d_call: .
clone_size: few

cdr3_aa: SANPNTEAF
v_call: TRBV20-1
d_call: .
clone_size: .

cdr3_aa: ASSLWLAGGTSTDTQY
v_call: TRBV27
d_call: TRBD2
clone_size: .

cdr3_aa: ASSEGQGNIQY
v_call: TRBV5-1
d_call: .
clone_size: many

cdr3_aa: ASRFRRGGTDTQY
v_call: TRBV12-2
d_call: .
clone_size: few

cdr3_aa: ASTEGVAETQY
v_call: TRBV6-1
d_call: .
clone_size: .

cdr3_aa: ASSLAGRTGTLRQF
v_call: TRBV11-2
d_call: TRBD1
clone_size: .

cdr3_aa: SVAGVGYGYT
v_call: TRBV29-1
d_call: .
clone_size: .